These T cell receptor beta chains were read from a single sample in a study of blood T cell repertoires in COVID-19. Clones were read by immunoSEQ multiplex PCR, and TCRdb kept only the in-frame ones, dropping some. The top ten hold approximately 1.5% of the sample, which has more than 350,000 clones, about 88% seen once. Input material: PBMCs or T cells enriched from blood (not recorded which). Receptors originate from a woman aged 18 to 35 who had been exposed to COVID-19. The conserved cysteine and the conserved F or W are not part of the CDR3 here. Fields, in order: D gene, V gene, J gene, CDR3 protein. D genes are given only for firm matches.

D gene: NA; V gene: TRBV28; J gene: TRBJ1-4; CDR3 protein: ASSSRTVEKLF
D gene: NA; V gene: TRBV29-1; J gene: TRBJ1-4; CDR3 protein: SVVGGPSDQVPNEKLF
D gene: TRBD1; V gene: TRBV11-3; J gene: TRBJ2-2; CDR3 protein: ASSLGMTGGFSGELF
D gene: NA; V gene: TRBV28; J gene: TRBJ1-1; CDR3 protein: ASSTTTGNTEAF
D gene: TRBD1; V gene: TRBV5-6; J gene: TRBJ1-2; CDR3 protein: ASSWGQGIFSGYT
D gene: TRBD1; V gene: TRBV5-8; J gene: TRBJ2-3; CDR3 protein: ASSLLEGALGLDTQY
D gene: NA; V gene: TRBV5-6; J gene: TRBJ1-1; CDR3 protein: ASSAAGFESEAF
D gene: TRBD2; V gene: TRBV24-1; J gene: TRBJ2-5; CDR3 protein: ATSDRLTSGDKTQY
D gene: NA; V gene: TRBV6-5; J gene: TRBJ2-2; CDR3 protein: ASSLGGTGELF
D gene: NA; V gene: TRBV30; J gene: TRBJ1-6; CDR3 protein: AWSVRHYNSPLH
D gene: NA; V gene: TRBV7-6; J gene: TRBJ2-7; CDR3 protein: ASSLGGPGSYEQY
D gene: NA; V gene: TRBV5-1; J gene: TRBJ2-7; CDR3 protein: ASRNSLDHEQY
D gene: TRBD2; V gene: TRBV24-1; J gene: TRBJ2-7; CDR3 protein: ATSDGRLAGGRDEQY
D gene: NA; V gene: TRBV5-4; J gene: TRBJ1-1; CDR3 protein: ASSHEYTEAF
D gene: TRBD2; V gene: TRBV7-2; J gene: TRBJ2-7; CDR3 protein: ASSFNGLAYEQY
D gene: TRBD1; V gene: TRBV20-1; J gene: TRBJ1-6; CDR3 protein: SASSLDRDGNSPLH
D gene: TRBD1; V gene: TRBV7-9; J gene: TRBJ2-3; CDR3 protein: ASSLATGGAGDTQY
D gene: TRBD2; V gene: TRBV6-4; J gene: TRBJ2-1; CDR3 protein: ASSPGLAGEQF
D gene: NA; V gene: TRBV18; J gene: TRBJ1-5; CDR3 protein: ASSPRTDSNQPQH
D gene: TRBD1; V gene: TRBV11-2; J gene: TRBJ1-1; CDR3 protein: ASSISPGQGAAEAF
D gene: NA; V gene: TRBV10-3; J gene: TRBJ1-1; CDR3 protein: AISEVLGAATNTEAF
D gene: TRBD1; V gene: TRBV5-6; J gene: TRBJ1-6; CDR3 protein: ASSNVYGQGALRSPLH
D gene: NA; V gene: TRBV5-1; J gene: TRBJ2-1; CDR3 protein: ASSLWGVSYNEQF
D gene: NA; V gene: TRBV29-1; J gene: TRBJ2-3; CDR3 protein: SVGSTAVDTQY
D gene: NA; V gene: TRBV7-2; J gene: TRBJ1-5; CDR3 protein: ASSEPNRAHQPQH
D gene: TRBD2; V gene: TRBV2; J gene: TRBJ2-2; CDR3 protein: ASGATSDVPGELF
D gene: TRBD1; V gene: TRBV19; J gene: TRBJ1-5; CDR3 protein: ASTRGTGNKSNQPQH
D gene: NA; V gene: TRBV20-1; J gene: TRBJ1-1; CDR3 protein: SASSGNTEAF
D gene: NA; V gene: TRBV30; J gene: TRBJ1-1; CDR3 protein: AWRWGHSRDTEAF
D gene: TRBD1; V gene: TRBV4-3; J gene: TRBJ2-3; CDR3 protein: ASSQDFRGRTDTQY
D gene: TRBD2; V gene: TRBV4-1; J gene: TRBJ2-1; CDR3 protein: ASSQAGPGLAGRGSDEQF
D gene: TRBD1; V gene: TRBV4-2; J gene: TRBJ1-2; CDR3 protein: ASSQGVEDRDDGYT
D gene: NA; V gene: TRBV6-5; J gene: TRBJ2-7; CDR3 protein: ASSYTGGSPGEQY
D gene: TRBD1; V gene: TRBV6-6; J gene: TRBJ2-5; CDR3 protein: ASSDRGETQY
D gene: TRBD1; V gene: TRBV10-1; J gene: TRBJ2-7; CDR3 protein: ARERDRATDEQY
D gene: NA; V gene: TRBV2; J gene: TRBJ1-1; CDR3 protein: ASLPGNTEAF
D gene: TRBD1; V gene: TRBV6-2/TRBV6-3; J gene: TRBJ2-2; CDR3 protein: ASSYRGQGSGELF
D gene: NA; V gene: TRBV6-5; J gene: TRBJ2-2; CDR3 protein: ASSYSGANTGELF
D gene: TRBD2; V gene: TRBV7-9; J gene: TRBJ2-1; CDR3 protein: ASSFGTSYNEQF
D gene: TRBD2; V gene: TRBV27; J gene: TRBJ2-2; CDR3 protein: ASSLWAGGANTGELF
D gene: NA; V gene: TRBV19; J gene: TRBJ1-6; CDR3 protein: ASSMGNSPLH
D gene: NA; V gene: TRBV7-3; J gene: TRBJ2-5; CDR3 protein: ASSFGGRETQY
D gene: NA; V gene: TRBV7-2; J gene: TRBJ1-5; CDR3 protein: ASSRRGGGDQPQH
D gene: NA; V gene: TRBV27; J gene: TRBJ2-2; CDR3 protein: ASKGVDTGELF
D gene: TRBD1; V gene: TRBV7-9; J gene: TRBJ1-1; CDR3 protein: ASRSQGWTEAF
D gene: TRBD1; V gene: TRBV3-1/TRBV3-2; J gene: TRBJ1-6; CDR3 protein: ASSQRDRDNSPLH
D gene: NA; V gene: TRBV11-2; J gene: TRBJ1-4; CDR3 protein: ASSLEFGGRGNEKLF
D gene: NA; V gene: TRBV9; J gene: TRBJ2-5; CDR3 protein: ASSVGGTTQETQY
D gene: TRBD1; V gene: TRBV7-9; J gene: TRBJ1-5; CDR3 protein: ASSLEEGANNQPQH
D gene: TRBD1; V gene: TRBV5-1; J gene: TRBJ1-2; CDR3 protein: ASSLPTGQNNYGYT